The sample holds one count of the clone carrying this T cell receptor beta chain. These data belong to a study of T cell responses to AZD1222 COVID-19 vaccine. Some clones are missing from TCRdb's copy, which holds only in-frame ones; the method was immunoSEQ multiplex PCR. The sample has roughly 100,000 clones, around nine tenths seen once. The CDR3 sequence is 15 residues long. Per germline, CDR1 SNHLY and CDR2 FYNNEI. The ends were cut back, 6 bases at V and 0 bases at J, with 9 bases in the middle. This sample comprised peripheral blood, obtained on day 0 of AZD1222 vaccination. The chain uses TRBV2 and TRBJ2-6; the D gene is possibly TRBD1 (6 bases). The TCR comes from an adult in good health. CDR3 in DNA: TGTGCCAGCAGACAGGGTTTCTCTGGGGCCAACGTCCTGACTTTC. This gives the protein CASRQGFSGANVLTF.